The T cell receptor (beta chain) under discussion was sequenced for a study of regulatory T cells in long-lasting Graves disease. General study points: Persistent cases favored TRBV28, TRBJ1-2 and TRBJ2-5.

In this sample, this clonotype turned up many times. Its specificity is not known. This sample's time point: newly diagnosed GD, antithyroid drugs for less than 3 months. The TCR library was made from RNA extracted from PBMCs. Construction of the TCR beta libraries employed iRepertoire HTBI primers in conjunction with Arm-PCR of CDR3 regions. TCRdb fed the multiplex PCR reads into MiXCR, producing one record per CDR3 protein. Of 530,000 or so distinct CDR3 sequences in the sample, about 16% were seen once. With 5 bases removed from V and 8 bases from J, the gap between germline ends came to 16 bases. This CDR3 comprises 14 residues. From germline, CDR1 is LGHDT and CDR2 YNNKEL (reference sequence). This sample also belongs to another study, concerning T cells in Graves' hyperthyroidism and ophthalmopathy. That report notes: Disease duration under 2 months; hyperthyroidism patients were aged 18 to 65. Median prediction lead before ophthalmopathy onset was about 6.7 months with the model.

This TCR was recovered from a young man with Graves disease. This chain uses TRBV3-1 with TRBJ2-1; D unclear. Material: peripheral blood mononuclear cells (PBMCs), obtained at new diagnosis, from a patient treated with antithyroid drugs. Here the CDR3 DNA reads TGTGCCAGCAGCTCCTCCCTGTCGGCGTATGAGCAGTTCTTC. This sequence encodes CASSSSLSAYEQFF.